This section outlines one T cell receptor beta chain sequence together with its context. The data originate from a study of blood T cell repertoires in COVID-19. The wider study: Sites across the United States, Italy and Spain contributed samples from acute and convalescent COVID-19. T cells, B-cell-depleted T cells, or PBMCs provided the cDNA or gDNA that served as material.

Germline CDR1 reads SGHTA; CDR2 reads FQGNSA. With V trimmed by 0 bases and J by 1 base, 0 bases remained unmatched. The CDR3 covers 15 residues. As processed by the authors: Estimation of nucleated cell counts was performed using reference gene primer amplification. Only in-frame clones appear in the TCRdb table, and some are missing; sequencing was by immunoSEQ multiplex PCR. Clonal size and the V and J genes are those of that table, whereas D and trimming came from the DNA. The table records 280,000 or so clones, roughly 87% of them present only once. The chain combines TRBV7-2 with TRBJ2-3; 8 bases are shared with TRBD2. Sequencing used peripheral blood. This sequence originates from a man younger than 35 with active or convalescent COVID-19. The CDR3 protein is CASSLASGGTDTQYF. The CDR3 DNA reads TGTGCCAGCAGCTTAGCTAGCGGGGGCACAGATACGCAGTATTTT. The whole variable domain, remainder taken from reference TRBV7-2 and TRBJ2-3, is GAGVSQSPSNKVTEKGKDVELRCDPISGHTALYWYRQSLGQGLEFLIYFQGNSAPDKSGLPSDRFSAERTGGSVSTLTIQRTQQEDSAVYLCASSLASGGTDTQYFGPGTRLTVL.